Each of the 5 T cell receptor beta chains below was sequenced from the same sample in a study of response to subunit inactivated influenza vaccine. MiXCR was run by TCRdb on the RT-PCR reads, yielding one entry per CDR3 protein. The sample includes hundreds of thousands of distinct CDR3 sequences, over 9.5% of them seen just once. The sequences come from PBMCs from blood, collected on the day of vaccination. The receptors come from a man in his forties or fifties who received an inactivated influenza vaccine.

V gene TRBV7-8 combines with J gene TRBJ1-1; D uncertain. Looked up from germline, CDR1 is SGHVS and CDR2 is FQNEAQ. Deletions cut 3 bases from V and 1 base from J, with 9 bases between. CDR3 size: 14 residues. CDR3 residues: CASSFHSQNTEAFF. CDR3 sequence (DNA): TGTGCCAGCAGCTTCCACAGTCAGAACACTGAAGCTTTCTTT.

The chain employs TRBV6-5 and TRBJ1-2, with 10 bases identical to TRBD1. The CDR3 extends over 15 amino acids. The germline V gene encodes CDR1 MNHEY and CDR2 SVGAGI. J was trimmed by 4 bases and V by 3 bases; bases with no gene match: 5. CDR3 amino acids: CASSYRQGATYGYTF. The CDR3, as DNA: TGTGCCAGCAGTTATCGACAGGGGGCAACCTATGGCTACACCTTC.

This clonotype was seen many times. The V gene is TRBV14, the J gene TRBJ2-1, with D unclear. The V end lost 8 bases, the J end lost 4 bases, and 21 bases lay between the germline ends. The CDR3 spans 16 residues. The germline V gene encodes CDR1 SGHDN and CDR2 FVKESK. CDR3 amino acids: CASRPGAAMNYNEQFF. CDR3 in DNA: TGTGCCAGCCGTCCGGGCGCAGCCATGAATTACAATGAGCAGTTCTTC.

Comments on this clonotype: One end of the junction fails to match germline, which may point to a read error. This sequence joins TRBV7-2 and TRBJ2-5; D ambiguous. There are 11 residues in the CDR3. Germline CDR1 and CDR2: SGHTA and FQGNSA. The CDR3 sequence: CASSLVEAQYF. CDR3 DNA sequence: TGTGCCAGCAGCTTGGTAGAGGCCCAGTACTTC.

The J gene is TRBJ2-1, the V gene TRBV4-3; 8 bases agree with TRBD2. J gave up 4 bases and V 0 bases, and 5 bases lay outside the gene matches. The CDR3 has 16 amino acids. Germline V gene data show CDR1 as LGHNA and CDR2 as YSLEER. The CDR3 DNA is TGCGCCAGCAGCCAAGATACTAGCGGAGATTACAATGAGCAGTTCTTC. Translated: CASSQDTSGDYNEQFF.